The clone carrying this T cell receptor (beta chain) was recorded many times. As yet, its antigen is unknown. The data were taken from a study of human T cells and chemical hapten exposure. Overall study context: Patch tests put 0.01% DPC on the upper back, read at 6 days.

This CDR3 is 15 amino acids long. Germline V lookup: CDR1 MNHNS, CDR2 SASEGT. The ends were cut back, 4 bases at V and 0 bases at J, with 9 bases in the middle. Findings and limits, study-wide: Expanded TCRs were compared with controls, and the expanded TCRs formed significantly more large CDR3 similarity clusters. No shift was seen in TCRs above 1 in 1000 frequency with DPC sensitization.

One entry per CDR3 protein, called by TCRdb with MiXCR from the RACE reads. The sample shows 75,000 to 95,000 distinct CDR3 sequences, about 11% of them seen only once. The sample's time point: patch test 1, 2 weeks after DPC sensitization. Documented treatment: therapeutic diphenylcyclopropenone sensitization with weekly scalp DPC. The clonotype comes from a woman aged 60 to 75 with alopecia areata. Some clones in this sample may be carry-over from other donors' samples. Sequencing used whole blood, obtained in connection with sensitization to the hapten diphenylcyclopropenone (DPC). The chain is built from TRBV6-1 and TRBJ2-2; perhaps D is TRBD1 or TRBD2 (5 bases each). The CDR3 sequence: CASSAEGPNTGELFF. The CDR3 DNA is TGTGCCAGCAGTGCAGAGGGACCGAACACCGGGGAGCTGTTTTTT.